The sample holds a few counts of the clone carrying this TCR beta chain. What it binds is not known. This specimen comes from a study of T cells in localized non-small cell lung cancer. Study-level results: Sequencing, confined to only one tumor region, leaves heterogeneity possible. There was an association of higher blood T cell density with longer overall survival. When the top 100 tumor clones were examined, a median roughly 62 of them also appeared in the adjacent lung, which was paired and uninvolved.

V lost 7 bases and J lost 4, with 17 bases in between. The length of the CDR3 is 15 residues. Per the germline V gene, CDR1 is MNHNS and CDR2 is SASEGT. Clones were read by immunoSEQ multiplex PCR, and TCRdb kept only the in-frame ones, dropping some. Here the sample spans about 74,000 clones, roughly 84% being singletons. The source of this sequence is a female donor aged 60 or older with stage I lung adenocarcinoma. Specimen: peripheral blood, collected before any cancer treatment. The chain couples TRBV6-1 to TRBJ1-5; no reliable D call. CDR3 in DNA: TGTGCCAGCACGGAGGCTTCCGGTCCAAATCAGCCCCAGCATTTT. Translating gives CASTEASGPNQPQHF.